The 19 T cell receptor beta chains below come from one sample, sequenced in a study of T-cell reconstitution after alpha-beta-depleted transplantation in children (dated by TCRdb to about 2016). Preparation of the library involved PCR. The sample was run on an Illumina HiSeq 2500. TCR library preparation used molecular barcoding, with unique molecular identifiers applied to normalize quantification of the TCRbeta repertoire. Starting from the raw public reads, TCRdb applied fastp trimming at Q25, assembled clones with MiXCR and retained in-frame beta chains. Rows are unified per CDR3 protein, each entry keeping the most common DNA and genes. The sample has 200,000 or so distinct CDR3 sequences on record, roughly 7% of them singletons. Around 5% of the sample rests with the top ten. The treatment or condition label here, explained by the study, means: allogeneic hematopoietic cell transplantation with graft depleted of TCRalphabeta T cells and CD19 B cells.

The input for sequencing was PBMCs, taken before TCRalphabeta/CD19-depleted stem cell transplant. Every receptor here comes from a boy aged 2 to 9 with acute lymphoblastic leukemia, due to receive a stem cell transplant.

V usage is TRBV27 and J usage is TRBJ2-5, with 8 bases matching TRBD2. Germline CDR1 MNHEY, CDR2 SMNVEV (reference sequence). Trimming at V came to 0 bases and at J to 5 bases, leaving 5 bases not matched to a gene. CDR3 length: 15 amino acids. CDR3 sequence: CASSLSRGVGETQYF. In DNA form, the CDR3 reads TGTGCCAGCAGTTTATCGCGGGGGGTGGGTGAGACCCAGTACTTC.

The chain has TRBV28 and TRBJ1-2, with 8 nucleotides matching TRBD1. The V segment lost 6 bases and the J segment 2 bases; nucleotides outside the gene matches: 11. Germline V gene sequence: CDR1 MDHEN, CDR2 SYDVKM. The CDR3 totals 16 residues. The CDR3 protein is CASRDRATTPNYGYTF. The CDR3 DNA reads TGTGCCAGCAGGGACAGGGCTACAACCCCCAACTATGGCTACACCTTC.

This chain uses TRBV7-2 with TRBJ2-7; TRBD1 agrees at 7 bases. The ends lost 5 bases at V and 2 bases at J; junction bases unmatched: 6. CDR1 and CDR2 (germline): SGHTA, FQGNSA. The CDR3 has 14 residues. CDR3: CASSLDRAAYEQYF. In DNA form, the CDR3 reads TGTGCCAGCAGCCTAGACAGGGCCGCCTACGAGCAGTACTTC. Full variable domain (missing parts from reference TRBV7-2 and TRBJ2-7): GAGVSQSPSNKVTEKGKDVELRCDPISGHTALYWYRQSLGQGLEFLIYFQGNSAPDKSGLPSDRFSAERTGGSVSTLTIQRTQQEDSAVYLCASSLDRAAYEQYFGPGTRLTVT.

The table lists this clonotype with a few counts. The chain uses TRBV6-6 and TRBJ2-7, with a possible D match to TRBD1 (5 bases). The CDR3 consists of 12 residues. Trimming took 6 bases from V and 3 from J, leaving 9 bases between them. The V gene's germline CDR1 is MNHNY and CDR2 SVGAGI (reference sequence). CDR3 nucleotides: TGTGCCAGCAGCTACGACAGCTACGAGCAGTACTTC. Its translation: CASSYDSYEQYF.

The rearrangement links TRBV10-3 to TRBJ2-1; tentative D call: TRBD1 (6 bases). There are 16 residues in the CDR3. Trimming shortened V by 2 bases and J by 5 bases, and 16 bases separated the two germline ends. Germline lookup yields CDR1 ENHRY and CDR2 SYGVKD. The CDR3, as DNA: TGTGCCATCAGTGAGATCGGACAGCTTGTAGACAATGAGCAGTTCTTC. It translates to CAISEIGQLVDNEQFF.

This clonotype was counted at least ten times. The V and J genes are TRBV24-1 and TRBJ2-5, with a weak D call TRBD1 (8 bases). In germline, CDR1 is KGHDR, CDR2 SFDVKD. V dropped 6 bases and J dropped 7 bases, with 14 bases sitting between them. The CDR3 covers 13 residues. The CDR3 loop reads CATSMTGEGTQYF. The CDR3 DNA reads TGTGCCACCAGTATGACAGGGGAGGGGACCCAGTACTTC.

This clonotype occurred many times. The chain recombines TRBV27 with TRBJ2-7; D is possibly TRBD1 (6 bases). This CDR3 has 15 residues. Germline V CDR1 and CDR2: MNHEY, SMNVEV (reference sequence). V was trimmed by 5 bases and J by 3 bases, leaving 17 bases between them. CDR3 sequence (DNA): TGTGCCAGCAGTGCTGCCTCACAGGGATACTACGAGCAGTACTTC. Its protein is CASSAASQGYYEQYF.

This clonotype was counted ten times or more. This rearrangement joins TRBV28 to TRBJ2-3; no reliable D call. Trimming pared 5 bases from V and 2 bases from J, leaving 8 bases between. This CDR3 comprises 13 residues. Germline V gene data show CDR1 as MDHEN and CDR2 as SYDVKM. The DNA for the CDR3 is TGTGCCAGCAGTCCTTACACCACAGATACGCAGTATTTT. It is translated as CASSPYTTDTQYF.

This clonotype has just a few counts. The V gene is TRBV3-1, the J gene TRBJ2-7; 8 positions match TRBD2. The CDR3 consists of 16 residues. Germline CDR1 and CDR2: LGHDT and YNNKEL (reference sequence). The V and J ends lost 4 bases and 3 bases, in that order; junction bases with no gene match: 11. The CDR3: CASSRSGGGWGYEQYF. The CDR3 DNA follows: TGTGCCAGCAGCCGAAGCGGGGGAGGGTGGGGCTACGAGCAGTACTTC.

Regarding this clonotype: A much larger clone sits a single nucleotide away, making a read error possible. The chain links TRBV7-2 to TRBJ2-2; possibly TRBD1 or TRBD2 for D (6 bases each). CDR1 and CDR2 from the germline V gene are SGHTA and FQGNSA. The CDR3 sequence is 17 residues long. CDR3 region: CASIPQPGGKNTGERFF. The DNA for the CDR3 is TGTGCCAGCATCCCGCAGCCCGGGGGCAAGAACACCGGGGAGCGGTTTTTT.

This clonotype has just a few counts. The V gene is TRBV16, the J gene TRBJ2-7, with 10 positions matching TRBD1. There are 14 residues in the CDR3. Trimming cost V 3 bases and J 6 bases; bases outside gene matches: 5. Germline-derived CDR1 and CDR2 are KGHSY and FQNENV. The CDR3 loop is CASSHFRTGGEQYF. In DNA form, the CDR3 reads TGTGCCAGCAGCCATTTTCGGACAGGGGGCGAGCAGTACTTC.

This chain connects TRBV7-2 to TRBJ2-1; no clear D. Germline CDR1 reads SGHTA; CDR2 reads FQGNSA. There are 11 residues in the CDR3. V was trimmed by 4 bases and J by 8 bases, leaving 6 bases between them. Here the CDR3 DNA reads TGTGCCAGCAGCTCTTCGTATGAGCAGTTCTTC. Its protein is CASSSSYEQFF.

This clonotype was counted many times. The chain links TRBV29-1 to TRBJ2-5; 7 bases fit TRBD1. Unmatched junction bases numbered 3, after V lost 3 bases and J lost 2 bases. CDR3 length equals 13 residues. Germline V gives CDR1 SQVTM, CDR2 ANQGSEA. The CDR3 DNA is TGCAGCGTTGATGGGACAGCACAAGAGACCCAGTACTTC. Translation: CSVDGTAQETQYF.

This clonotype was seen only a few times. This chain joins TRBV5-6 and TRBJ1-3; TRBD1 matches at 8 bases. Losses at the gene ends were 3 bases for V and 2 bases for J; bases not matched to a gene: 7. Germline assignment: CDR1 SGHDT and CDR2 YYEEEE. CDR3 length equals 16 residues. The CDR3 DNA reads as TGTGCCAGCAGCTACCGGGACAGGATTCCTGGAAACACCATATATTTT. Translation: CASSYRDRIPGNTIYF. Looking up the rest from reference TRBV5-6 and TRBJ1-3 gives the full variable domain: DAGVTQSPTHLIKTRGQQVTLRCSPKSGHDTVSWYQQALGQGPQFIFQYYEEEERQRGNFPDRFSGHQFPNYSSELNVNALLLGDSALYLCASSYRDRIPGNTIYFGEGSWLTVV.

This clonotype has only a few counts. The chain combines TRBV5-4 with TRBJ2-3; TRBD1 is a possible D gene (6 bases). The V end was cut by 3 bases, the J end by 4 bases, with 9 bases between. This CDR3 has 13 residues. CDR1 SGHNT and CDR2 YYREEE come from the germline V gene (reference sequence). This CDR3 reads CASSSNRADTQYF. The CDR3 bases are TGTGCCAGCAGCTCGAACAGGGCAGATACGCAGTATTTT. The whole variable domain, remainder taken from reference TRBV5-4 and TRBJ2-3, is ETGVTQSPTHLIKTRGQQVTLRCSSQSGHNTVSWYQQALGQGPQFIFQYYREEENGRGNFPPRFSGLQFPNYSSELNVNALELDDSALYLCASSSNRADTQYFGPGTRLTVL.

The table lists this clonotype with a few counts. This chain links TRBV7-8 with TRBJ2-2, with D possibly TRBD1 on 6 matching bases. This CDR3 region has 15 residues. Trimming cost V 6 bases and J 6 bases, with 17 bases left between them. Looked up from germline, CDR1 is SGHVS and CDR2 is FQNEAQ. Written as DNA, the CDR3 is TGTGCCAGCAGATCAAGACAGGTCCGGGCCGGGGAGCTGTTTTTT. Its protein product is CASRSRQVRAGELFF. Complete variable domain (other parts from reference TRBV7-8 and TRBJ2-2): GAGVSQSPRYKVAKRGQDVALRCDPISGHVSLFWYQQALGQGPEFLTYFQNEAQLDKSGLPSDRFFAERPEGSVSTLKIQRTQQEDSAVYLCASRSRQVRAGELFFGEGSRLTVL.

This clonotype was seen ten or more times. The CDR3: CASSLKFGEQYF. CDR3 sequence (DNA): TGTGCCAGCAGCCTGAAATTTGGCGAGCAGTACTTC. The chain couples TRBV7-9 to TRBJ2-7; D unclear. V was clipped by 5 bases and J by 6 bases, with 11 bases between them. CDR1 and CDR2 (germline): SEHNR, FQNEAQ (reference sequence). The CDR3 consists of 12 residues.

At least ten counts were recorded for this clonotype. The chain links TRBV20-1 to TRBJ2-7, with D perhaps matching TRBD2 (5 bases). The CDR3 spans 12 residues. Germline assignment: CDR1 DFQATT and CDR2 SNEGSKA (reference sequence). Deletions cut 7 bases from V and 3 bases from J, with 13 bases between. The chain's CDR3 is CSGLSEGYEQYF. The DNA of the CDR3 is TGCAGTGGCCTTAGCGAGGGCTACGAGCAGTACTTC.

There are many counts of this clonotype. The J gene is TRBJ2-7, the V gene TRBV5-1; D is ambiguous. The CDR3 is made up of 18 amino acids. V shed 0 bases and J shed 7 bases, with 26 bases lying between them. CDR1 is SGHRS and CDR2 is YFSETQ in the germline V gene. Written as DNA, the CDR3 is TGCGCCAGCAGCTTGGATTTGGCCCCCAAAATCCACTTGGGGGAGCAGTACTTC. Protein: CASSLDLAPKIHLGEQYF.